This T cell receptor (beta chain) was observed in a study of CD8+ T cells in alopecia areata. Study-level points and caveats: Tofacitinib significantly lowered scalp clonality and expanded CD8+ clones among the top 100. The study also sequences resident alphabeta T cells of normal skin in scalp samples. There were many expanded lesional clones persisting in scalp and blood during tofacitinib.

Extracted RNA was reverse transcribed, and the resulting cDNA served as sequencing template. The data were produced by immunoSEQ multiplex PCR, yet TCRdb's version contains in-frame clones alone and is incomplete. This repertoire shows 120,000 or so clones, over 55% found once; its top ten account for around 6%. CDR3 length: 16 amino acids. Germline-derived CDR1 and CDR2 are MNHEY and SMNVEV (reference sequence). The V segment lost 2 bases and the J segment 7 bases; nucleotides outside the gene matches: 9. Treatment defined: oral pan-JAK inhibitor, 5-10 mg twice daily. Patients with alopecia areata provided lesional scalp punch biopsies as well as peripheral blood. This clone was detected a few times. Its antigen is not known.

The receptor was isolated from a human donor with alopecia areata. Here the sequenced sample was CD4+ T cells sorted from blood, taken at week 4, from a patient treated with tofacitinib. V and J are TRBV27 and TRBJ2-1, with 9 nucleotides matching TRBD1. In DNA, the CDR3 is TGTGCCAGCAGTTTAGAAAGGACAGGGGCGGGGAATGAGCAGTTCTTC. Its translation is CASSLERTGAGNEQFF.